This entry lists 3 T cell receptor beta chains sequenced from one sample in a study of beta chain features in type 1 diabetes. As every portion of the isolated RNA was reverse transcribed, the sequencing read expressed TCRB transcripts. Clones were read by immunoSEQ multiplex PCR, and TCRdb kept only the in-frame ones, dropping some. The table lists fewer than 500,000 clones, around 13% of them singletons. The sequencing sample was made of naive CD4+ T cells from blood. The receptor source for this set is a man in his thirties or forties in good health.

V is TRBV6-6 and J is TRBJ2-3; D tentatively reads TRBD1 or TRBD2 (5 bases each). The ends were cut back, 7 bases at V and 0 bases at J, with 8 bases in the middle. This CDR3 has 13 residues. Germline CDR1 MNHNY, CDR2 SVGAGI (reference sequence). The CDR3 here is CASTRDSTDTQYF. The CDR3 nucleotides read TGTGCCAGCACCAGGGACAGCACAGATACGCAGTATTTT.

The chain recombines TRBV5-6 with TRBJ1-2; D perhaps matches TRBD1 (6 bases). This CDR3 has 15 residues. V was trimmed by 0 bases and J by 2 bases, leaving 11 bases between them. Germline V gene sequence: CDR1 SGHDT, CDR2 YYEEEE. The CDR3 here is CASSLANTGNYGYTF. CDR3 DNA sequence: TGTGCCAGCAGCTTGGCGAATACAGGGAACTATGGCTACACCTTC.

The chain combines TRBV9 with TRBJ2-7; D is undetermined. This CDR3 comprises 17 residues. Per the germline V gene, CDR1 is SGDLS and CDR2 is YYNGEE. V gave up 0 bases and J gave up 2 bases, with 18 bases separating them. CDR3 in amino acids: CASSVDKGIPQPYEQYV. The CDR3 DNA reads as TGTGCCAGCAGCGTAGATAAGGGCATTCCTCAACCCTACGAGCAGTACGTC.